A selection of T cell receptor beta chains follows, all from one sample in a study of blood T cell repertoires in COVID-19. Some clones are missing from TCRdb's copy, which holds only in-frame ones; the method was immunoSEQ multiplex PCR. Of 100,000 to 150,000 clones listed, about 83% are singletons. Material for sequencing was peripheral blood. The receptor source for this set is a man aged 35 to 55 with active or convalescent COVID-19. Each CDR3 is given with its conserved first and last residue. D genes are given only for firm matches. Part of the rows lack a size; the others show once, few, many or a class for expanded clones.

j_call | v_call | d_call | clone_size | cdr3_aa | cdr3_nt
TRBJ2-7 | TRBV5-1 | . | few | CASSERPTPYEQYF | TGCGCCAGCAGCGAGCGGCCTACCCCCTACGAGCAGTACTTC
TRBJ1-5 | TRBV6-5 | . | . | CASSTQRTNNQPQHF | TGTGCCAGCAGCACTCAGCGTACTAACAATCAGCCCCAGCATTTT
TRBJ2-3 | TRBV9 | TRBD2 | . | CASSVDGGTSGYTDTQYF | TGTGCCAGCAGCGTGGACGGGGGGACTAGCGGGTACACAGATACGCAGTATTTT
TRBJ1-5 | TRBV10-3 | TRBD1 | . | CAIRGGTGEQPQHF | TGTGCCATCAGGGGGGGGACAGGGGAACAGCCCCAGCATTTT
TRBJ2-3 | TRBV27 | TRBD2 | . | CATKPSGGTDTQYF | TGTGCCACCAAGCCTAGCGGGGGGACAGATACGCAGTATTTT
TRBJ2-2 | TRBV9 | . | . | CASSSAPSGNTGELFF | TGTGCCAGCAGCTCCGCCCCCAGCGGCAACACCGGGGAGCTGTTTTTT
TRBJ1-4 | TRBV27 | TRBD1 | . | CARKDRTFNEKLFF | TGTGCCAGAAAGGACAGGACGTTTAATGAAAAACTGTTTTTT
TRBJ2-3 | TRBV6-1 | . | . | CASSEEGLSTDTQYF | TGTGCCAGCAGTGAAGAGGGACTGAGCACAGATACGCAGTATTTT
TRBJ1-3 | TRBV13 | . | . | CASSLEESGNTIYF | TGTGCCAGCAGCTTAGAAGAGTCTGGAAACACCATATATTTT
TRBJ1-1 | TRBV9 | TRBD1 | . | CASSPGTGRMNTEAFF | TGTGCCAGCAGCCCCGGGACAGGGAGAATGAACACTGAAGCTTTCTTT
TRBJ2-3 | TRBV5-1 | TRBD2 | . | CASSLGLAGGEGTQYF | TGCGCCAGCAGCTTGGGACTAGCGGGGGGTGAAGGTACGCAGTATTTT
TRBJ2-4 | TRBV3-1/TRBV3-2 | TRBD2 | . | CASNKRGSKNIQYF | TGTGCCAGCAATAAGCGGGGATCCAAAAACATTCAGTACTTC
TRBJ2-7 | TRBV5-4 | TRBD1 | . | CASSGRTGSYEQYF | TGTGCCAGCAGCGGCCGGACAGGGTCCTACGAGCAGTACTTC
TRBJ1-1 | TRBV5-1 | . | . | CASSSNRALNTEAFF | TGCGCCAGCAGCTCAAACAGGGCTCTGAACACTGAAGCTTTCTTT
TRBJ1-3 | TRBV4-2 | . | few | CASSQGGQGIGADTIYF | TGTGCCAGCAGCCAAGGAGGCCAGGGGATAGGGGCAGACACCATATATTTT
TRBJ1-4 | TRBV7-2 | TRBD1 | . | CASSLAAGGEKLFF | TGTGCCAGCAGCTTGGCGGCAGGGGGAGAAAAACTGTTTTTT
TRBJ2-1 | TRBV6-1 | TRBD1 | . | CASSERGQGAIGSYNEQFF | TGTGCCAGCAGTGAAAGGGGACAGGGGGCAATAGGTTCCTACAATGAGCAGTTCTTC
TRBJ2-3 | TRBV25-1 | TRBD1 | . | CASSERDRGSSTDTQYF | TGTGCCAGCAGTGAGCGGGACAGGGGATCTAGCACAGATACGCAGTATTTT
TRBJ1-6 | TRBV4-2 | TRBD1 | once | CASSPGQGNNSPLHF | TGTGCCAGCAGCCCGGGACAGGGGAATAATTCACCCCTCCACTTT
TRBJ2-3 | TRBV15 | . | . | CATSRDPTATDTQYF | TGTGCCACCAGCAGAGATCCAACAGCCACAGATACGCAGTATTTT
TRBJ2-1 | TRBV24-1 | TRBD2 | once | CATSAGGAYEQFF | TGTGCCACCAGTGCGGGGGGGGCGTATGAGCAGTTCTTC
TRBJ2-7 | TRBV5-7 | . | . | CASSPGGPYSYEQYF | TGTGCCAGCAGCCCCGGGGGGCCTTACTCCTACGAGCAGTACTTC
TRBJ1-2 | TRBV2 | TRBD1 | . | CASTPGQGFRGYTF | TGTGCCAGCACCCCGGGACAGGGCTTCCGGGGCTACACCTTC
TRBJ2-2 | TRBV29-1 | TRBD1 | . | CSVDFGTGNTGELFF | TGCAGCGTTGACTTTGGGACAGGGAACACCGGGGAGCTGTTTTTT
TRBJ2-5 | TRBV10-1 | TRBD2 | . | CASSAAGDYQETQYF | TGCGCCAGCAGTGCGGCGGGGGACTATCAAGAGACCCAGTACTTC
TRBJ2-4 | TRBV2 | . | . | CASSEAGGLNIQYF | TGTGCCAGCAGTGAAGCGGGGGGACTTAACATTCAGTACTTC
TRBJ2-7 | TRBV6-2/TRBV6-3 | . | few | CASSYFGVHYEQYF | TGTGCCAGCAGTTACTTCGGGGTCCACTACGAGCAGTACTTC
TRBJ1-1 | TRBV6-5 | TRBD1 | . | CASRSLDRGWTEAFF | TGTGCCAGCAGATCCTTGGACAGGGGTTGGACTGAAGCTTTCTTT
TRBJ1-2 | TRBV29-1 | . | . | CSVRGDGGDPSHYGYTF | TGCAGCGTTCGAGGGGATGGGGGCGATCCGAGTCACTATGGCTACACCTTC
TRBJ2-5 | TRBV19 | TRBD1 | . | CASRGQEETQYF | TGTGCCAGTAGGGGACAGGAAGAGACCCAGTACTTC
TRBJ1-1 | TRBV5-4 | . | . | CASSPNGVTEAFF | TGTGCCAGCAGCCCAAACGGGGTTACTGAAGCTTTCTTT
TRBJ2-3 | TRBV30 | TRBD1 | . | CAWSTGTVQYF | TGTGCCTGGAGTACCGGGACAGTTCAGTATTTT
TRBJ1-5 | TRBV6-4 | . | . | CASSVGARYQPQHF | TGTGCCAGCAGTGTAGGGGCTAGATATCAGCCCCAGCATTTT
TRBJ1-1 | TRBV5-1 | . | . | CASSLDRVSAEAFF | TGCGCCAGCAGCTTGGACAGGGTAAGCGCTGAAGCTTTCTTT
TRBJ2-7 | TRBV3-1/TRBV3-2 | TRBD1 | . | CASSASGTGLYEQYF | TGTGCCAGCAGCGCCTCCGGGACAGGGCTCTACGAGCAGTACTTC
TRBJ1-2 | TRBV2 | . | . | CASSEGRAGQWGYTF | TGTGCCAGCAGTGAAGGGCGGGCGGGTCAATGGGGCTACACCTTC
TRBJ1-6 | TRBV10-3 | TRBD1 | once | CAITTGTGDNSPLHF | TGTGCCATCACTACCGGGACAGGGGATAATTCACCCCTCCACTTT
TRBJ1-2 | TRBV15 | . | . | CATSRDRQNYGYTF | TGTGCCACTAGCAGAGATCGACAGAACTATGGCTACACCTTC
TRBJ2-3 | TRBV9 | . | . | CASSATSNTDTQYF | TGTGCCAGCAGCGCAACTTCGAACACAGATACGCAGTATTTT
TRBJ1-5 | TRBV4-1 | . | . | CASSQDRIGGAHQPQHF | TGCGCCAGCAGCCAAGATCGTATAGGGGGAGCTCATCAGCCCCAGCATTTT
TRBJ2-1 | TRBV5-1 | TRBD2 | once | CASSASSGGAYNEQFF | TGCGCCAGCAGCGCGTCTAGCGGGGGGGCCTACAATGAGCAGTTCTTC
TRBJ2-5 | TRBV3-1/TRBV3-2 | . | . | CASSQPRDSRETQYF | TGTGCCAGCAGCCAACCCCGAGACAGTCGTGAGACCCAGTACTTC
TRBJ2-1 | TRBV6-5 | TRBD1 | . | CASSPKGAGYNEQFF | TGTGCCAGCAGTCCGAAGGGGGCCGGGTACAATGAGCAGTTCTTC
TRBJ1-2 | TRBV4-2 | TRBD1 | . | CASSQASTGNGYGYTF | TGTGCCAGCAGCCAAGCCTCGACAGGGAACGGCTATGGCTACACCTTC
TRBJ1-2 | TRBV16 | . | few | CASSQQAGAFNYGYTF | TGTGCCAGCAGCCAACAGGCAGGGGCTTTTAACTATGGCTACACCTTC
TRBJ2-3 | TRBV5-4 | . | . | CASSLARRDVDTQYF | TGTGCCAGCAGCTTGGCTCGCAGGGATGTAGATACGCAGTATTTT
TRBJ1-3 | TRBV27 | . | . | CASSLSGVGNTIYF | TGTGCCAGCAGTTTATCAGGGGTTGGAAACACCATATATTTT
TRBJ2-4 | TRBV5-4 | TRBD2 | . | CASSSGRVAIQYF | TGTGCCAGCAGCTCTGGGAGGGTTGCCATTCAGTACTTC
TRBJ2-2 | TRBV11-1 | TRBD1 | . | CASRLGQFANTGELFF | TGTGCCAGCAGATTGGGACAGTTCGCGAACACCGGGGAGCTGTTTTTT
TRBJ2-5 | TRBV29-1 | . | . | CSVNKMGVETQYF | TGCAGCGTTAATAAGATGGGAGTCGAGACCCAGTACTTC
TRBJ1-2 | TRBV7-9 | TRBD1 | . | CASSLFGQGNGYTF | TGTGCCAGCAGCCTATTCGGACAGGGGAATGGCTACACCTTC
TRBJ2-3 | TRBV5-4 | . | . | CASRWDTTDTQYF | TGTGCCAGCAGGTGGGACACGACAGATACGCAGTATTTT
TRBJ1-1 | TRBV3-1/TRBV3-2 | . | . | CASSQEGSQNTEAFF | TGTGCCAGCAGCCAAGAGGGCAGCCAAAACACTGAAGCTTTCTTT
TRBJ2-3 | TRBV5-1 | . | . | CASSLGYTLYTDTQYF | TGCGCCAGCAGCTTGGGTTACACCCTTTACACAGATACGCAGTATTTT
TRBJ2-2 | TRBV5-4 | TRBD1 | . | CASSLGQEYTGELFF | TGTGCCAGCAGCTTAGGACAGGAGTACACCGGGGAGCTGTTTTTT
TRBJ2-3 | TRBV2 | . | . | CASSAAAPAVNTQYF | TGTGCCAGCAGTGCGGCTGCCCCCGCGGTGAATACGCAGTATTTT
TRBJ2-3 | TRBV3-1/TRBV3-2 | TRBD2 | . | CASSLLGLAGGTDTQYF | TGTGCCAGCAGCCTCCTGGGTCTAGCGGGGGGCACAGATACGCAGTATTTT
TRBJ2-5 | TRBV9 | TRBD1 | . | CASSVAGQGLGQETQYF | TGTGCCAGCAGCGTAGCTGGACAGGGTTTGGGCCAAGAGACCCAGTACTTC